The 17 T cell receptor beta chains listed next were all sequenced from one sample in a study of a mutant IDH1 vaccine in newly diagnosed glioma (dated by TCRdb to the early 2020s). The receptor library was made with the immunoSEQ multiplex PCR assay. This is the immuneACCESS table as TCRdb keeps it, with only in-frame sequences that have V and J called. A part of the clones is gone; compared with another copy, unresolved V genes explain less than half, and the rest is unexplained. A total of 69,000 or so clones appear in this sample, around 90% of them only once. Clones ranked in the top ten supply approximately 2% of the sample. The antigens for these receptors are not known. In light of the paper, this sample's time point label describes: week 35, safety follow-up. Each vaccine dose was 300 ug of a 20-mer mutant IDH1 peptide in Montanide, given subcutaneously with topical imiquimod. Sequenced material: PBMCs, taken from a glioma patient whose treatment included an IDH1 peptide vaccine. The receptors originated from a man aged 25 to 40 with glioma.

This sequence joins TRBV15 and TRBJ2-1; the match to TRBD2 covers 11 bases. The germline V gene has CDR1 LNHNV and CDR2 YYDKDF (reference sequence). The trim removed 1 base at V and 0 bases at J, leaving 11 bases unmatched. The CDR3 runs to 20 residues. The CDR3 here is CATSRVILAGGLSSYNEQFF. CDR3 DNA: TGTGCCACCAGCAGAGTCATCCTAGCGGGGGGCCTTAGCTCCTACAATGAGCAGTTCTTC.

This sequence joins TRBV27 and TRBJ1-2; a weak D match, TRBD1 (5 bases). The CDR3 totals 18 residues. CDR1 and CDR2 (germline): MNHEY, SMNVEV (reference sequence). Deletions cut 5 bases from V and 0 bases from J, with 22 bases between. DNA of the CDR3: TGTGCCAGCAGTCCACTACGTGAAGATGGGGGACCTAACTATGGCTACACCTTC. It encodes CASSPLREDGGPNYGYTF.

About this clone: Because the CDR3 is missing its conserved closing phenylalanine or tryptophan, this is likely a read error. It is unclear where the CDR3 begins or ends on the DNA, so no DNA is shown, and the CDR3 is as TCRdb lists it. V usage is TRBV19 and J usage is TRBJ1-2; the table assigns TRBD1, which was not confirmed against the DNA. Including both end residues, the CDR3 is 11 amino acids long. The V gene's germline CDR1 is LNHDA and CDR2 SQIVND (reference sequence). CDR3 loop: CASSSKGASLT.

V usage is TRBV5-1 and J usage is TRBJ2-2, with a possible D match to TRBD2 (5 bases). V lost 4 bases and J lost 0, with 13 bases in between. The CDR3 extends over 16 amino acids. Germline lookup yields CDR1 SGHRS and CDR2 YFSETQ. The CDR3 DNA reads as TGCGCCAGCAGCGTCGGACTTGCCGCGAACACCGGGGAGCTGTTTTTT. This sequence encodes CASSVGLAANTGELFF.

V usage is TRBV7-9 and J usage is TRBJ2-3, with 8 bases aligning to TRBD1. Losses at the gene ends were 2 bases for V and 2 bases for J; bases not matched to a gene: 15. CDR1 SEHNR and CDR2 FQNEAQ come from the germline V gene (reference sequence). The CDR3 loop spans 19 amino acids. CDR3 coding DNA: TGTGCCAGCAGCTTACGACAGGGGCTAGCCAGATCCGCCACAGATACGCAGTATTTT. It yields the protein CASSLRQGLARSATDTQYF.

The CDR3 region has the DNA TGTGCCAGCAGCTCTATGGGGTGGACAGATACGCAGTATTTT. Translating it yields CASSSMGWTDTQYF. This chain joins TRBV5-4 and TRBJ2-3; D gene unclear. Trimming removed 3 bases from V and 3 bases from J, with 11 bases in between. CDR3 length: 14 residues. Germline assignment: CDR1 SGHNT and CDR2 YYREEE (reference sequence).

The CDR3 nucleotides are TGTGCCAGCAGCTGGGTACAGGACACCTCCTACGAGCAGTACTTC. It is translated as CASSWVQDTSYEQYF. V is TRBV7-9 and J is TRBJ2-7; D is perhaps TRBD1 (5 bases). Trimming left V 4 bases short and J 0 bases short, with 13 bases between. Germline V CDR1 and CDR2: SEHNR, FQNEAQ (reference sequence). CDR3 length equals 15 residues.

The chain links TRBV2 to TRBJ1-1; tentative D call: TRBD1 (6 bases). Germline-derived CDR1 and CDR2 are SNHLY and FYNNEI. V was cut by 4 bases and J by 9 bases, with 9 bases left in between. The CDR3 is 11 residues long. The CDR3 DNA is TGTGCCAGCAGTGCCGGGACACAAGCTTTCTTT. This encodes CASSAGTQAFF.

CDR3 sequence reads: CASARGDRPNTEAFF. The CDR3 DNA sequence: TGTGCCAGCGCGCGGGGGGACAGACCGAACACTGAAGCTTTCTTT. J is TRBJ1-1 and V is TRBV11-2, with 7 bases fitting TRBD1. The CDR3 contains 15 residues. Germline CDR1 and CDR2: SGHAT and FQNNGV. V dropped 8 bases and J dropped 1; count of bases not matched to a gene: 10.

This rearrangement joins TRBV7-9 to TRBJ2-1; TRBD2 matches 9 bases. V dropped 4 bases and J dropped 6; count of bases not matched to a gene: 7. The CDR3 has 15 residues. Germline V CDR1 and CDR2: SEHNR, FQNEAQ (reference sequence). This CDR3 is CASSYGRGGLNEQFF. CDR3 nucleotide sequence: TGTGCCAGCAGCTACGGGCGGGGGGGCCTCAATGAGCAGTTCTTC.

This chain links TRBV6-5 with TRBJ2-4; D assignment may be TRBD1 or TRBD2 (5 bases each). The CDR3 spans 11 residues. CDR1 is MNHEY and CDR2 is SVGAGI in the germline V gene. Trimming cost V 8 bases and J 8 bases, with 10 bases left between them. The CDR3 loop is CASGTRHIQYF. CDR3 nucleotide sequence: TGTGCCAGCGGGACGAGGCACATTCAGTACTTC.

V is TRBV5-1 and J is TRBJ1-2; D is uncertain. This CDR3 contains 13 residues. Trimming took 0 bases from V and 8 from J, leaving 11 bases between them. Germline V gives CDR1 SGHRS, CDR2 YFSETQ. The CDR3 nucleotides are TGCGCCAGCAGCTTGGGGTCCACCGAGGGCTACACCTTC. Its translation: CASSLGSTEGYTF.

There are a few counts of this clone. The V call is TRBV10-3, the J call TRBJ1-2; 8 positions agree with TRBD1. CDR3 length: 15 amino acids. With V trimmed by 2 bases and J by 4 bases, 6 bases remained unmatched. Germline values: CDR1 ENHRY, CDR2 SYGVKD. The CDR3 sequence is CAISEPGTGAYGYTF. The CDR3 DNA sequence: TGTGCCATCAGTGAGCCCGGGACAGGCGCCTATGGCTACACCTTC.

The CDR3 sequence is CASSFAGTGDGYTF. In nucleotides, the CDR3 is TGCGCCAGCAGCTTCGCCGGGACAGGGGACGGCTACACCTTC. The chain is built from TRBV5-1 and TRBJ1-2, with TRBD1 matching over 10 bases. The CDR3 runs 14 residues. Germline V gene sequence: CDR1 SGHRS, CDR2 YFSETQ. J gave up 8 bases and V 2 bases, and 6 bases lay outside the gene matches.

The genes are TRBV9 and TRBJ1-1; no definite D call. Germline V CDR1 and CDR2: SGDLS, YYNGEE. This CDR3 spans 14 amino acids. V was cut by 0 bases and J by 0 bases, with 6 bases left in between. The CDR3 region is CASSVVGLNTEAFF. The DNA for the CDR3 is TGTGCCAGCAGCGTAGTCGGCCTGAACACTGAAGCTTTCTTT.

The chain links TRBV7-6 to TRBJ2-1, with D possibly TRBD2 on 6 matching bases. CDR3 length: 18 residues. The germline V and J ends were trimmed by 2 bases and 8 bases, with 25 bases remaining between them. Germline CDR1 SGHVS, CDR2 FNYEAQ. Written as DNA, the CDR3 is TGTGCCAGCAGCTTATATTGGGATAGCGGCCCCGGACGGCATGAGCAGTTCTTC. It encodes CASSLYWDSGPGRHEQFF.

In DNA form, the CDR3 reads TGTGCCAGCAGGACAGGGGCCACTGAAGCTTTCTTT. Its protein is CASRTGATEAFF. The chain links TRBV19 to TRBJ1-1; 9 bases match TRBD1. In germline, CDR1 is LNHDA, CDR2 SQIVND (reference sequence). The CDR3 runs to 12 residues. Trimming took 9 bases from V and 4 from J; bases not matched to a gene: 3.